This record concerns one TCR beta chain sequence. No cognate antigen has been identified for it. No per-base quality is available; no much larger clone lies one base away. The entry originates in a study of blood T cells in healthy people across ages (dated by TCRdb to between 2014 and 2016). Turning to the overall study: Template switching captured roughly one uniquely barcoded TCR beta cDNA molecule per two T cells in model experiments. The study measured age-related changes in TCR beta repertoire diversity using deep sequencing normalized with unique cDNA molecular identifiers. The donors were divided into four age groups: young (average approximately 17 years), middle-aged (approximately 39), aged (about 60) and long-lived (82). To avoid experimental bias, donors of different ages were distributed randomly across sequencing lanes. Using the same blood draw, the study looked at two additional independent replicas of 1 million unique cDNA reads for two donors, one aged 18 to 29 and the other aged 80 or older.

Beyond this particular receptor, the publication reports: Because donor CMV infection status was unknown, age-related changes in expanded clonotypes were potentially confounded. Estimates of total diversity from one million sequenced T cells were regarded as lower bounds and underestimates. Since profiling was done on bulk unsorted PBMCs, naive and antigen-experienced compartments could not be conclusively compared. The long-lived group showed more naive CD4+ T cells, fewer expanded clones and increased TCR diversity than the aged group, suggesting age selection. There was a strong correlation between observed TCR beta diversity and the percentage of naive T cells measured by flow cytometry. As age increased, observed TCR beta diversity per million T cells dropped in a roughly linear way, and a significant reduction was already evident by age 40.

Receptor libraries were prepared by 5' RACE. The sequencing machine was an Illumina HiSeq 2500. The second PCR ran for about 7 to 11 cycles and used a J-beta primer mix along with a sample-barcoded 5' primer. Each TCR beta cDNA molecule received a unique molecular identifier from a template-switch 5' adaptor carrying 12 random nucleotides. Each sample yielded at least 2.5 million CDR3-containing paired-end reads. The Mint cDNA synthesis kit, primed by a TRBC-specific oligonucleotide, was used to synthesize first-strand cDNA from all RNA. All cDNA was treated with uracil-DNA glycosylase and then went through a first 18-cycle PCR with the universal primers M1SS and BC2_uni_R. In the original analysis: For normalization, 1 million high-quality reads were randomly selected from each sample, with every read carrying a distinct molecular identifier. Instead of being binned into consensus sequences, reads with shared molecular identifiers were discarded. CDR3 identification, clonotype clustering and error correction used MiTCR with a Q25 quality threshold and the strictest error-elimination algorithm. A nonparametric unseen species model with Euler transformation was used to estimate lower-bound total TCR beta diversity. In-frame beta chains were kept once TCRdb had trimmed the public reads at Q25 with fastp and called clones with MiXCR. Each CDR3 protein appears once, grouped with its most common genes and DNA. The V and J calls, along with clone size, are taken from TCRdb and not from the paper's own processing. The sample table records 1,500,000 or so distinct CDR3 sequences; 59% of these occur just once. The ten largest clones take up 5.5% to 8% of the sample.

The roughly 42 donors, aged about 6 to 95 years, were systemically healthy Caucasian individuals from Russia. Approximately 11 milliliters of peripheral blood were drawn from each donor into EDTA-treated Vacutainer tubes. Ficoll-Paque density-gradient centrifugation was used to isolate PBMCs, with at least 6.5 million per sample. Total RNA was extracted from PBMCs with Trizol reagent, with at least 6 micrograms obtained per sample. For every donor, flow cytometry on a PBMC aliquot measured the percentage of naive CD45RAhigh/CD27high T cells. From the cysteine through the phenylalanine, the CDR3 covers 13 amino acids. CDR3 DNA is the only sequence kept; it has 39 bases, read in frame from the first base.

The TCR sequence derives from a man aged 18-30 years in good health. The V and J genes are TRBV21-1 and TRBJ2-5. The end of the DNA is better explained by TRBJ2-7, so the J call may be wrong. TRBV21-1 is a pseudogene segment. Sequencing was performed on blood. The CDR3 protein sequence reads: CASSIRSRSEQYF. The DNA is TGTGCCAGCAGCATCAGGTCCAGGTCCGAGCAGTACTTC.